Judged by abundance, the clone carrying this TCR beta chain is medium-sized. V was clipped by 1 base and J by 2 bases, with 12 bases between them. The germline gives CDR1 MDHEN, CDR2 SYDVKM. This CDR3 region has 15 residues. This sample was included in a study of regulatory T cells in long-lasting Graves disease. The time point was: persistent/refractory GD, antithyroid drugs over 5 years with positive TRAb. From PBMCs, RNA was extracted and then used to make the TCR library. Construction of TCR beta libraries relied on iRepertoire HTBI primers and on Arm-PCR targeting CDR3 regions. MiXCR, run by TCRdb on the multiplex PCR reads, gives a single entry per CDR3 protein. The sample records roughly 430,000 distinct CDR3 sequences, roughly 23% being singletons.

The clonotype was recovered from a female donor with Graves disease. The starting material was peripheral blood mononuclear cells (PBMCs), obtained when the disease was refractory, from a patient treated with antithyroid drugs. The V gene is TRBV28, the J gene TRBJ2-7; D gene ambiguous. CDR3 residues: CASSLFSAPPYEQYF. The CDR3 DNA reads TGTGCCAGCAGTTTATTCTCTGCCCCTCCCTACGAGCAGTACTTC.